This T cell receptor (beta chain) was retrieved from a study of CD8+CD57+ T cells in acquired aplastic anemia. Study-wide points: Patients had around 28 CD8+ CDR3 sequences in common with controls (the shared set).

For this clonotype: Its target is not known.

Both TCR beta VDJ combination and CDR3 sequence profiling were carried out. Genomic DNA was the template for this profiling. TCRdb analysed the reads with MiXCR anew, one entry per CDR3 protein. The data hold more than 150,000 distinct CDR3 sequences, with approximately 44% observed a single time. Previously, flow cytometry had revealed CD8+CD57+ cell expansion in the patients chosen for sequencing. All participating patients were living with severe acquired aplastic anemia. This CDR3 has 14 amino acids. Germline V CDR1 and CDR2: SNHLY, FYNNEI. With V trimmed by 1 base and J by 6 bases, 3 bases remained unmatched.

This clonotype was obtained from a human donor with aplastic anemia. V gene TRBV2 combines with J gene TRBJ2-7; 10 nucleotides line up with TRBD2. Sequenced input: sorted CD4+, CD8+, or CD8+CD57+ T cells (not recorded which) from PBMCs. The CDR3 coding sequence is TGTGCCAGCAGTGAAGATCTAGCGGGGGTCGAGCAGTACTTC. It specifies CASSEDLAGVEQYF.